The 25 T cell receptor beta chains below all came from one sample that was sequenced in a study of T cells after yellow fever vaccination (dated by TCRdb to between 2019 and 2020). What the treatment or condition label conveys for this sample: live attenuated yellow fever vaccine strain. Receptor libraries were prepared by 5' RACE. Reads for this sample came from an Illumina NovaSeq 6000. The raw public data were reprocessed by TCRdb itself: fastp quality trimming at Q25, MiXCR clonotype calling, in-frame beta chains only. Rows are combined by CDR3 protein, so each entry shows the most common genes and DNA. The sample has approximately 160,000 distinct CDR3 sequences on record, approximately 9.9% of them singletons. Clones ranked in the top ten supply about 40% of the sample. This specimen was CD8+ T cells sorted from PBMCs, taken 45 days after the yellow fever booster vaccination. Receptors were obtained from a man aged 18-30 years who received the YFV17D yellow fever vaccine.

This clonotype was seen more than once but under ten times. V usage is TRBV20-1 and J usage is TRBJ2-7, with D possibly TRBD1 on 5 matching bases. The CDR3 has 13 amino acids. CDR1 DFQATT and CDR2 SNEGSKA come from the germline V gene (reference sequence). The V gene lost 2 bases and the J gene lost 2 bases, with 10 bases spanning the gap. CDR3 loop: CSARSDKAYEQYF. CDR3 in DNA: TGCAGTGCTAGATCGGACAAAGCCTACGAGCAGTACTTC.

The genes are TRBV9 and TRBJ2-5; 7 bases line up with TRBD2. CDR1 is SGDLS and CDR2 is YYNGEE in the germline V gene. The CDR3 spans 16 residues. J was trimmed by 2 bases and V by 0 bases; bases with no gene match: 7. CDR3 region: CASSVEGRGVQETQYF. CDR3 sequence (DNA): TGTGCCAGCAGCGTAGAGGGACGGGGGGTTCAAGAGACCCAGTACTTC.

This clonotype was found a few times. This chain connects TRBV7-9 to TRBJ2-1; TRBD2 matches 10 bases. The CDR3 sequence is 15 residues long. The junction had 3 bases not matched to a gene; V was cut back by 2 bases and J by 5 bases. The germline V gene has CDR1 SEHNR and CDR2 FQNEAQ (reference sequence). CDR3 sequence reads: CASSLTLAGHNEQFF. CDR3 DNA sequence: TGTGCCAGCAGCTTAACACTAGCGGGGCACAATGAGCAGTTCTTC.

This clonotype has a handful of counts. The chain is built from TRBV12-3 or TRBV12-4 and TRBJ2-1, with a weak D call TRBD1 (5 bases). The CDR3 length is 12 residues. Trimming pared 8 bases from V and 7 bases from J, leaving 12 bases between. The CDR3 reads CASGTGVNEQFF. Here the CDR3 DNA reads TGTGCCAGCGGCACAGGTGTTAATGAGCAGTTCTTC.

This clonotype was detected only a few times. V and J are TRBV6-5 and TRBJ2-7, with D maybe TRBD1 (6 bases). From germline, CDR1 is MNHEY and CDR2 SVGAGI. Trimming removed 5 bases at V and 3 bases at J, with 14 bases between. The CDR3 has 14 amino acids. CDR3 coding DNA: TGTGCCAGCAGTCTCCGGGACAACGTCTACGAGCAGTACTTC. Its protein product is CASSLRDNVYEQYF.

J is TRBJ1-5 and V is TRBV6-5, with TRBD1 matching over 10 bases. CDR3 length: 15 residues. Unmatched junction bases numbered 8, after V lost 6 bases and J lost 6 bases. Germline CDR1 is MNHEY and CDR2 is SVGAGI. CDR3 DNA: TGTGCCAGCAGGTCCGACAGGGGGCCGGGTCAGCCCCAGCATTTT. This translates into CASRSDRGPGQPQHF.

The J gene is TRBJ1-5, the V gene TRBV4-1; 7 positions match TRBD1. The CDR3 is 15 amino acids. With 5 bases clipped from V and 3 bases from J, the junction kept 7 bases outside the gene matches. From germline, CDR1 is MGHRA and CDR2 YSYEKL. CDR3 bases: TGCGCCAGCAGCATACGACAGGGTATCAATCAGCCCCAGCATTTT. Its protein is CASSIRQGINQPQHF.

This clonotype was seen only a few times. The CDR3 loop reads CASSLKGDEQFF. In nucleotides, the CDR3 is TGTGCCAGCAGCCTAAAAGGCGATGAGCAGTTCTTC. The chain employs TRBV4-2 and TRBJ2-1; D is ambiguous. Germline V gene sequence: CDR1 LGHNA, CDR2 YNFKEQ. V lost 4 bases and J lost 8, with 9 bases in between. This CDR3 comprises 12 residues.

This clonotype was seen a handful of times. The V call is TRBV13, the J call TRBJ1-2; D is ambiguous. CDR1 and CDR2 (germline): PRHDT, FYEKMQ (reference sequence). V was trimmed by 0 bases and J by 4 bases, leaving 12 bases between them. This CDR3 has 15 residues. The CDR3: CASSLGGQPIYGYTF. The CDR3 region has the DNA TGTGCCAGCAGCTTAGGAGGCCAGCCGATCTATGGCTACACCTTC.

This clonotype was counted at least ten times. The chain carries TRBV6-2 or TRBV6-3 and TRBJ2-1, with 7 bases lining up with TRBD1. CDR3 length: 15 residues. V lost 3 bases and J lost 3; bases outside the gene matches: 5. From germline, CDR1 is MNHEY and CDR2 SVGEGT. The CDR3 nucleotides read TGTGCCAGCAGTTATTCCGACAGGGTCTACAATGAGCAGTTCTTC. Translation: CASSYSDRVYNEQFF.

The chain recombines TRBV12-3 or TRBV12-4 with TRBJ2-3; D gene ambiguous. This CDR3 contains 11 residues. V shed 6 bases and J shed 9 bases, with 10 bases lying between them. The CDR3, as DNA: TGTGCCAGCAGACAGACGGGCACGCAGTATTTT. This sequence encodes CASRQTGTQYF.

This clonotype was observed a few times. The rearrangement joins TRBV5-4 to TRBJ2-1; D gene uncertain. The CDR3 is 13 residues long. V shed 5 bases and J shed 6 bases, with 12 bases lying between them. Germline CDR1 reads SGHNT; CDR2 reads YYREEE (reference sequence). CDR3 loop: CASSEESPNEQFF. In nucleotides, the CDR3 is TGTGCCAGCAGTGAAGAGTCCCCCAATGAGCAGTTCTTC.

The chain couples TRBV7-8 to TRBJ1-2; tentative D call: TRBD1 (5 bases). V was pared by 1 base and J by 4 bases, with 16 bases between. Germline values: CDR1 SGHVS, CDR2 FQNEAQ. The CDR3 runs 16 residues. The CDR3 DNA reads as TGTGCCAGCAGCTTAGAGGGGAGTGTCGCTTTCTATGGCTACACCTTC. Translation gives CASSLEGSVAFYGYTF.

The chain joins TRBV7-2 to TRBJ2-7; 7 positions match TRBD1. Unmatched junction bases numbered 6, after V lost 5 bases and J lost 2 bases. The V gene's germline CDR1 is SGHTA and CDR2 FQGNSA. The CDR3 extends over 14 amino acids. The CDR3 DNA reads as TGTGCCAGCAGCATCTACAGGGGACCCTACGAGCAGTACGTC. Its protein product is CASSIYRGPYEQYV.

Concerning this clonotype itself: The DNA is left out, because the CDR3 cannot be placed on it with certainty; the CDR3 is given as TCRdb lists it. The chain employs TRBV4-3 and TRBJ2-2; the DNA was not compared with TRBD1, the D call given in the table. The length of the CDR3 is 16 amino acids, counting both ends. Looked up from germline, CDR1 is LGHNA and CDR2 is YSLEER. CDR3 sequence: CASRRGTANTGELFFF.

This clonotype was seen ten or more times. The rearrangement uses TRBV5-6 and TRBJ2-1, with 10 bases aligning to TRBD2. The CDR3 has 13 amino acids. The V segment lost 4 bases and the J segment 12 bases; nucleotides outside the gene matches: 7. Per the germline V gene, CDR1 is SGHDT and CDR2 is YYEEEE. The CDR3 region is CASSTEVAGGQFF. CDR3 DNA sequence: TGTGCCAGCAGCACAGAGGTAGCGGGGGGGCAGTTCTTC.

The sample holds a few counts of this clonotype. The chain is built from TRBV9 and TRBJ2-1, with 10 bases identical to TRBD2. V shed 2 bases, J shed 7 bases, and the junction held 9 bases outside the gene matches. The germline gives CDR1 SGDLS, CDR2 YYNGEE. The CDR3 has 16 amino acids. The CDR3 nucleotides are TGTGCCAGCAGCGTTGGTAGCGGGGGGTTTTTGAATGAGCAGTTCTTC. It translates to CASSVGSGGFLNEQFF.

The sample holds a few counts of this clonotype. The V call is TRBV6-2 or TRBV6-3, the J call TRBJ1-1; D is uncertain. The CDR3 is 14 residues long. Germline loops: CDR1 MNHEY, CDR2 SVGEGT. V was pared by 4 bases and J by 3 bases, with 12 bases between. The CDR3 DNA reads as TGTGCCAGCAGTTCGACTCAAGGGTACACTGAAGCTTTCTTT. It is translated as CASSSTQGYTEAFF.

V usage is TRBV6-6 and J usage is TRBJ2-3, with TRBD2 matching 12 bases. Germline values: CDR1 MNHNY, CDR2 SVGAGI (reference sequence). The junction had 4 bases not matched to a gene; V was cut back by 7 bases and J by 2 bases. This CDR3 has 15 amino acids. The CDR3 DNA reads as TGTGCCAGCACACCTAGCGGGGGGGCCACAGATACGCAGTATTTT. The encoded protein is CASTPSGGATDTQYF.

For the CDR3, the DNA is TGCAGCGTTGAAGGACAGGGGGCGGGGGAGCTGTTTTTT. Residues: CSVEGQGAGELFF. The chain couples TRBV29-1 to TRBJ2-2; 10 nucleotides line up with TRBD1. This CDR3 contains 13 residues. The germline V gene encodes CDR1 SQVTM and CDR2 ANQGSEA. Trimming at V came to 1 base and at J to 8 bases, leaving 1 base not matched to a gene.

V and J are TRBV2 and TRBJ2-2; the D call may be TRBD1 or TRBD2 (5 bases each). Trimming removed 8 bases from V and 7 bases from J, with 8 bases in between. CDR1 SNHLY and CDR2 FYNNEI come from the germline V gene. The CDR3 is made up of 11 amino acids. CDR3 in amino acids: CASGDGGELFF. The CDR3 region has the DNA TGTGCCAGCGGGGACGGCGGGGAGCTGTTTTTT. The whole variable domain, remainder taken from reference TRBV2 and TRBJ2-2, is EPEVTQTPSHQVTQMGQEVILRCVPISNHLYFYWYRQILGQKVEFLVSFYNNEISEKSEIFDDQFSVERPDGSNFTLKIRSTKLEDSAMYFCASGDGGELFFGEGSRLTVL.

Only one count was recorded for this clonotype. The genes are TRBV7-2 and TRBJ2-2; a weak D match, TRBD1 (6 bases). V dropped 4 bases and J dropped 5 bases, with 14 bases sitting between them. Germline values: CDR1 SGHTA, CDR2 FQGNSA. The CDR3 contains 15 residues. CDR3 sequence: CASSSRQVGTGELFF. Written as DNA, the CDR3 is TGTGCCAGCAGCTCGCGACAGGTCGGGACCGGGGAGCTGTTTTTT.

This clonotype has more than one count but fewer than ten. The V and J genes are TRBV6-1 and TRBJ2-5; D perhaps matches TRBD1 (5 bases). Germline values: CDR1 MNHNS, CDR2 SASEGT. CDR3 length: 17 residues. The V gene lost 0 bases and the J gene lost 1 base, with 15 bases spanning the gap. As DNA, the CDR3 is TGTGCCAGCAGTGAAGCAGGTGGGGCTAGTCCCCAAGAGACCCAGTACTTC. Protein: CASSEAGGASPQETQYF.

This clonotype was picked up a small number of times. V is TRBV29-1 and J is TRBJ1-2; D is unclear. The CDR3 has 15 residues. V was trimmed by 3 bases and J by 4 bases, leaving 18 bases between them. From germline, CDR1 is SQVTM and CDR2 ANQGSEA. The CDR3 loop reads CSVERSVGAGYGYTF. As DNA, the CDR3 is TGCAGCGTTGAGAGGAGTGTGGGCGCAGGCTATGGCTACACCTTC.

There are a few counts of this clonotype. This chain links TRBV12-3 or TRBV12-4 with TRBJ2-2; 12 bases line up with TRBD1. Trimming removed 4 bases from V and 7 bases from J; junction bases left unmatched: 4. The CDR3 loop spans 15 amino acids. The CDR3 loop reads CASSWGTGGYGELFF. The CDR3 DNA is TGTGCCAGCAGTTGGGGGACAGGGGGCTACGGGGAGCTGTTTTTT.